This T cell receptor beta chain was sequenced for a study of T-cell reconstitution after alpha-beta-depleted transplantation in children. The ends lost 3 bases at V and 2 bases at J; junction bases unmatched: 2. Germline CDR1 and CDR2: SEHNR and FQNEAQ (reference sequence). The length of the CDR3 is 15 residues. Unique molecular identifiers were used to barcode this TCRbeta library. TCRdb re-called the PCR reads through MiXCR, storing one row per CDR3 protein. The data hold 190,000 or so distinct CDR3 sequences, with approximately 6.8% observed a single time. The clonotype originates from a human donor who donated a stem cell graft to a child with Wiskott-Aldrich syndrome. The specimen comprised PBMCs from the stem cell graft donor, sampled from the stem cell graft. V gene TRBV7-9 combines with J gene TRBJ2-2; 8 bases agree with TRBD1. CDR3 loop: CASSLTGVNTGELFF. The DNA of the CDR3 is TGTGCCAGCAGCTTGACAGGGGTCAACACCGGGGAGCTGTTTTTT.